This T cell receptor beta chain appears in the sequencing data of a study of control samples from healthy donors and cancer patients. Germline V gene sequence: CDR1 SGHVS, CDR2 FQNEAQ. The length of the CDR3 is 16 residues. V was pared by 0 bases and J by 1 base, with 10 bases between. Only in-frame clones appear in the TCRdb table, and some are missing; sequencing was by immunoSEQ multiplex PCR. The data hold some 150,000 clones, with about nine tenths observed a single time. This chain connects TRBV7-8 to TRBJ1-3; D remains ambiguous. The clonotype comes from a man aged 30 to 39 in good health. Sequenced input: blood. CDR3 amino acids: CASSLARQASGNTIYF. In DNA, the CDR3 is TGTGCCAGCAGCTTAGCGCGCCAGGCATCTGGAAACACCATATATTTT.